The present T cell receptor (beta chain) was sequenced within a study of prognosis after radiotherapy for stage I lung cancer. Study results and limitations: Patients with and without metastases reportedly differed in TRBV and TRBJ gene usage frequencies.

Trimming left V 5 bases short and J 2 bases short, with 11 bases between. The CDR3 has 14 residues. The TCR beta CDR3 region was amplified from genomic DNA, with two rounds of multiplex PCR being used for the amplification. Amplification in first-round PCR relied on primers specific to each TRBV and TRBJ gene. A single record per CDR3 protein comes from TCRdb applying MiXCR to the multiplex PCR reads. The sample records 50,000 or so distinct CDR3 sequences, around a third being singletons. This clonotype came up many times. Its antigen is not known. The TCR was taken from a donor over 45 with non-small cell lung cancer. The starting material was PBMCs, obtained before or after stereotactic body radiation therapy (not recorded which). The chain links TRBV12-3 or TRBV12-4 to TRBJ2-3, with D possibly being TRBD1 (6 bases). CDR3: CASSPWTVTDTQYF. CDR3 bases: TGTGCCAGCAGTCCGTGGACAGTCACAGATACGCAGTATTTT.